This section outlines one T cell receptor (beta chain) sequence together with its context. What it binds is not known. Amplification used 60 Vbeta primers and 13 Jbeta primers. Under the authors' procedure: In a later analysis, of 84 million or so unique beta chains, roughly 9.9 million appeared in at least two donors. Sequencing was performed with immunoSEQ multiplex PCR; in TCRdb, only in-frame clones are kept and a portion is missing. That table supplies the V and J calls and clone size; D and trimming were determined from the DNA. The sample consists of 95,000 to 150,000 clones, around 74% of them appearing once. The data belong to a study of cytomegalovirus exposure and HLA in healthy donors. Study outcomes and limitations: Segments of the TCR beta V type were, in most cases, productive about 87% or about 30% of the time in an earlier analysis. There were some public TCRs occurring in many donors, but most TCR sequences were rare.

Germline V gene lookup returns CDR1 WNHNN and CDR2 SYGVQD (reference sequence). V was clipped by 3 bases and J by 6 bases, with 18 bases between them. The CDR3 totals 16 residues. The source material was PBMCs. This clonotype originated in a man between 60 and 75 years old in good health and CMV-seropositive. V is TRBV10-1 and J is TRBJ2-1, with a possible D match to TRBD1 (5 bases). Written as DNA, the CDR3 is TGCGCCAGCAGTGAATTTGGGGCCACTTACCTCAATGAGCAGTTCTTC. Protein: CASSEFGATYLNEQFF.